Listed below are T cell receptor beta chains from one sample, sequenced in a study of neurological immune-mediated disorders. Using its own MiXCR run on the 5' RACE reads, TCRdb lists one record per CDR3 protein. The sample gives roughly 89,000 distinct CDR3 sequences, just over 2.5% of which show up once; 1.1% is in the top ten. Sequenced input: PBMCs. The receptors stem from a woman in her twenties or thirties with multiple sclerosis. Each CDR3 is given with its conserved first and last residue. The order of the fields is V gene, D gene, J gene, clone size, CDR3 DNA, CDR3 protein. The D gene is left open where the match is weak. Sizes are listed as once, few or many counts, or a class when the clone is expanded.

>TRBV7-9|-|TRBJ2-1|many
TGTGCCAGCACCTGGGCAGACAATGAGCAGTTCTTC
CASTWADNEQFF
>TRBV4-3|-|TRBJ1-6|many
TGCGCCAGCAGCCAAGATTTGGACACTTCAAGGAATTCACCCCTCCACTTT
CASSQDLDTSRNSPLHF
>TRBV7-6|-|TRBJ2-1|many
TGTGCCAGCAGCCCGGGACTCTCTTACAATGAGCAGTTCTTC
CASSPGLSYNEQFF
>TRBV20-1|-|TRBJ2-3|many
TGCAGTGCTCCCGGGACACACACAGATACGCAGTATTTT
CSAPGTHTDTQYF
>TRBV28|-|TRBJ1-2|many
TGTGCCAGCAACACAGCTAACTATGGCTACACCTTC
CASNTANYGYTF
>TRBV12-3/TRBV12-4|TRBD2|TRBJ2-5|many
TGTGCCAGCAGTTTTGGGGAGCGACTAGCCCAAGAGACCCAGTACTTC
CASSFGERLAQETQYF
>TRBV5-6|TRBD2|TRBJ2-7|many
TGTGCCAGCAGCCTGCCCCTCGGCGGGAGGCTCAACGAGCAGTACTTC
CASSLPLGGRLNEQYF
>TRBV7-9|-|TRBJ2-7|many
TGTGCCAGCTCCTGGGGAGTGTACGAGCAGTACTTC
CASSWGVYEQYF
>TRBV7-2|-|TRBJ1-2|many
TGTGCCAGCAGCTTAGACGGATCTCCTTATGGCTACACCTTC
CASSLDGSPYGYTF
>TRBV10-3|-|TRBJ2-2|many
TGTGCCACAAAAGGGGGTAGGGACACCGGGGAGCTGTTTTTT
CATKGGRDTGELFF
>TRBV5-1|TRBD1|TRBJ1-1|many
TGCGCCAGCAGCTTGGCAGGGGGGCCCCCGATAACTGAAGCTTTCTTT
CASSLAGGPPITEAFF
>TRBV20-1|TRBD1|TRBJ1-2|many
TGCAGTGCTAGAGCCTTGGACAGGGGAGGTGGCTACACCTTC
CSARALDRGGGYTF
>TRBV18|TRBD2|TRBJ2-7|few
TGTGCCAGCTCCTTTTCCGGGATAGCGGGAGTCGACGAGCAGTACTTC
CASSFSGIAGVDEQYF
>TRBV7-2|-|TRBJ2-1|many
TGTGCCAGCAGCTTAAGTAGCGGAAGCTACAATGAGCAGTTCTTC
CASSLSSGSYNEQFF
>TRBV7-9|-|TRBJ1-1|many
TGTGCCAGCATCAAGCCCGAGAACACTGAAGCTTTCTTT
CASIKPENTEAFF
>TRBV6-5|TRBD2|TRBJ2-7|many
TGTGCCAGCAGTTCGGGGAGGGTACCTTACCTAACCTACGAGCAGTACTTC
CASSSGRVPYLTYEQYF
>TRBV4-3|-|TRBJ2-3|many
TGCGCCAGCAGCCAAGATCTACAGAGGGACACAGATACGCAGTATTTT
CASSQDLQRDTDTQYF
>TRBV4-3|-|TRBJ2-1|many
TGCGCCAGCAGCCCGGAGGCTAGAGCAAGAGAGCAGTTCTTC
CASSPEARAREQFF
>TRBV11-2|TRBD1|TRBJ2-1|many
TGTGCCAGCAGCCAACTACTCCAGGGGGCGCAGAATGAGCAGTTCTTC
CASSQLLQGAQNEQFF
>TRBV20-1|TRBD1|TRBJ2-7|many
TGCAGTGCTAGCTCTCCCGGGACAGGGGGCAACGAGCAGTACTTC
CSASSPGTGGNEQYF
>TRBV7-2|-|TRBJ2-7|many
TGTGCCAGCAGCTTAGTTAGCTGGGGCTACGAGCAGTACTTC
CASSLVSWGYEQYF
>TRBV5-1|-|TRBJ2-2|many
TGCGCCAGCAGCATCCCCCGCAGAGCCGGGGAGCTGTTTTTT
CASSIPRRAGELFF
>TRBV7-2|TRBD2|TRBJ2-5|many
TGTGCCAGCAGCTTAGCGGGACTAGCGGAGACCCAGTACTTC
CASSLAGLAETQYF
>TRBV6-5|TRBD1|TRBJ2-5|many
TGTGCCAGCAGTTACTGGTTCGGGACAGATGAAGAGACCCAGTACTTC
CASSYWFGTDEETQYF
>TRBV5-6|TRBD2|TRBJ2-1|many
TGTGCCAGCAGCTGGAGGACTAGCGATGAGCAGTTCTTC
CASSWRTSDEQFF
>TRBV7-2|-|TRBJ1-1|many
TGTGCCAGCAGCTTACAGTCAGGCGGGGTGAACACTGAAGCTTTCTTT
CASSLQSGGVNTEAFF
>TRBV3-1|-|TRBJ2-7|many
TGTGCCAGCAGCCAAGATTGGGACGGAGGCGAGCAGTACTTC
CASSQDWDGGEQYF
>TRBV12-3/TRBV12-4|TRBD1|TRBJ1-6|many
TGTGCCAGCAGTTTCGGGACAGGGGGCGGTAATTCACCCCTCCACTTT
CASSFGTGGGNSPLHF
>TRBV7-8|TRBD1|TRBJ2-7|many
TGTGCCAGCAGTCTTTCGGCCAGGGGGCTCACCTACGAGCAGTACTTC
CASSLSARGLTYEQYF
>TRBV7-2|TRBD2|TRBJ2-4|many
TGTGCCAGCAGCCCAGGGAGCGGGAGACTAAACATTCAGTACTTC
CASSPGSGRLNIQYF
>TRBV20-1|TRBD1|TRBJ1-6|many
TGCAGTGCACTCAGGACAGGATATAATTCACCCCTCCACTTT
CSALRTGYNSPLHF
>TRBV20-1|TRBD2|TRBJ2-4|many
TGCAGTGCTAGAGCCGGCAGCGGGAGCGCCAAAAACATTCAGTACTTC
CSARAGSGSAKNIQYF
>TRBV20-1|-|TRBJ2-3|many
TGCAGTGCTAAGGGTACCGGCACAGATACGCAGTATTTT
CSAKGTGTDTQYF
>TRBV28|-|TRBJ2-7|many
TGTGCCGTGTGGGACGGCGCCTACGAGCAGTACTTC
CAVWDGAYEQYF
>TRBV27|-|TRBJ2-7|many
TGTGCCAGCAGTTTAAACCCGACAGTGCCCTACGAGCAGTACTTC
CASSLNPTVPYEQYF
>TRBV20-1|TRBD2|TRBJ2-7|many
TGCAGTGCTAGAGGGGGACTAGCGGGAGTTGACGAGCAGTACTTC
CSARGGLAGVDEQYF
>TRBV30|-|TRBJ2-2|many
TGTGCCTGGAGGGGCGAGAACACCGGGGAGCTGTTTTTT
CAWRGENTGELFF
>TRBV20-1|TRBD1|TRBJ2-1|many
TGCAGTGCTCGGGGACAGGGGATTCGCGAGCAGTTCTTC
CSARGQGIREQFF
>TRBV7-2|TRBD1|TRBJ2-5|many
TGTGCCAGCAGCTTAGCTTCGACAGGGGGGGCGGAGACCCAGTACTTC
CASSLASTGGAETQYF
>TRBV27|TRBD1|TRBJ1-2|many
TGTGCCAGCATGTGGACAGGAAGACCTGGTGGCTACACCTTC
CASMWTGRPGGYTF
>TRBV7-8|-|TRBJ2-3|many
TGTGCCAGCAGCGCCGAGTTCGTGGATACGCAGTATTTT
CASSAEFVDTQYF
>TRBV9|-|TRBJ1-1|many
TGTGCCAGCAGCGTTGGGAGGGCATCCAATCCTGCTTTCTTT
CASSVGRASNPAFF
>TRBV10-2|-|TRBJ2-4|many
TGCGCCAGCAGTGAGTCGGGCCAGGGGAAAAACATTCAGTACTTC
CASSESGQGKNIQYF
>TRBV6-5|-|TRBJ2-4|many
TGTGCCAGCAGTTACGGCCATTCCAGTCGCGGTATTCAGTACTTC
CASSYGHSSRGIQYF
>TRBV7-2|TRBD1|TRBJ2-2|many
TGTGCCAGCAGCTTGACAGGGGCGAACACCGGGGAGCTGTTTTTT
CASSLTGANTGELFF
>TRBV5-1|TRBD2|TRBJ2-7|many
TGCGCCAGCTTTCTACCCGAGACTAGCGACTCCTACGAGCAGTACTTC
CASFLPETSDSYEQYF
>TRBV12-3/TRBV12-4|-|TRBJ1-1|many
TGTGCCAGCAGTTTAGAGGGGCGGAACACTGAAGCTTTCTTT
CASSLEGRNTEAFF
>TRBV7-9|-|TRBJ2-3|many
TGTGCCAGCAGCCCCGTCGGACGAGATACGCAGTATTTT
CASSPVGRDTQYF
>TRBV29-1|-|TRBJ2-6|many
TGCAGCGTTACGGACCTTGCCTCTGGGGCCAACGTCCTGACTTTC
CSVTDLASGANVLTF